This is a list of T cell receptor beta chains from one sample in a study of T cell responses to AZD1222 COVID-19 vaccine. Assay: immunoSEQ multiplex PCR; the TCRdb copy retains only in-frame clones and omits some. The table has approximately 110,000 clones, 90% to 95% seen once. Source: peripheral blood, taken on day 0 of AZD1222 vaccination. The source is an adult in good health. Both conserved end residues are part of each CDR3. The D gene is left open where the match is weak. Part of the rows lack a size; the others show once, few, many or a class for expanded clones.

length | D | J | size | V | CDR3 | DNA
17 | - | TRBJ2-5 | - | TRBV30 | CAWMGTQYFGRFVAQYF | -
15 | - | TRBJ1-2 | - | TRBV4-1 | CASSQDPTGTYGYTF | TGCGCCAGCAGCCAAGATCCTACAGGCACTTATGGCTACACCTTC
15 | - | TRBJ1-2 | once | TRBV5-4 | CASSPEAGANYGYTF | TGTGCCAGCAGTCCCGAAGCAGGAGCTAACTATGGCTACACCTTC
14 | - | TRBJ1-3 | - | TRBV6-5 | CASSFENSGNTIYF | TGTGCCAGCAGTTTTGAGAACTCTGGAAACACCATATATTTT
15 | TRBD2 | TRBJ2-7 | - | TRBV18 | CASSPRLAESYEQYF | TGTGCCAGCTCACCGCGACTAGCGGAATCCTACGAGCAGTACTTC
15 | TRBD1 | TRBJ2-7 | - | TRBV7-6 | CASSASGQGSYEQYF | TGTGCCAGCAGCGCTTCGGGACAGGGTTCCTACGAGCAGTACTTC
15 | - | TRBJ2-7 | - | TRBV7-6 | CASSLAGTGPYEQYF | TGTGCCAGCAGCTTAGCCGGGACTGGACCCTACGAGCAGTACTTC
13 | - | TRBJ2-3 | few | TRBV5-1 | CASSFPGEDTQYF | TGCGCCAGCAGCTTCCCCGGAGAAGATACGCAGTATTTT
15 | TRBD2 | TRBJ2-1 | - | TRBV6-4 | CASSSDLAGEDEQFF | TGTGCCAGCAGCTCCGATCTAGCGGGAGAAGATGAGCAGTTCTTC
13 | - | TRBJ1-5 | - | TRBV11-1 | CASSLADNQPQHF | TGTGCCAGCAGCCTTGCGGACAATCAGCCCCAGCATTTT
15 | TRBD1 | TRBJ1-1 | many | TRBV12-5 | CASGTGTGAGTEAFF | TGTGCTAGTGGGACCGGGACAGGGGCAGGCACTGAAGCTTTCTTT
15 | - | TRBJ2-5 | - | TRBV7-9 | CASSSQGYLAETQYF | TGTGCCAGCAGCTCCCAGGGGTATTTGGCAGAGACCCAGTACTTC
14 | TRBD1 | TRBJ1-6 | - | TRBV7-8 | CASSRGQLNSPLHF | TGTGCCAGCAGCAGGGGACAGCTTAATTCACCCCTCCACTTT
15 | - | TRBJ1-5 | - | TRBV5-1 | CASSLVGDGNQPQHF | TGCGCCAGCAGCTTGGTAGGGGACGGGAATCAGCCCCAGCATTTT
16 | - | TRBJ2-2 | - | TRBV5-1 | CASSLGTASPARELFF | TGCGCCAGCAGCTTGGGGACTGCCTCTCCCGCCCGGGAGCTGTTTTTT
14 | TRBD1 | TRBJ2-1 | - | TRBV11-2 | CASSPGQGGNEQFF | TGTGCCAGCAGCCCGGGACAGGGTGGAAATGAGCAGTTCTTC